This T cell receptor (beta chain) was sequenced for a study of T cells after posttransplantation cyclophosphamide. The germline CDR1 and CDR2 sequences are SEHNR and FQNEAQ (reference sequence). The CDR3 runs to 12 residues. V lost 5 bases and J 6 bases, leaving 10 bases between the germline ends. Notes on this clone: Other DNA sequences in the sample encode the same CDR3.

The naive gate required viable CD3+CD4+ or CD3+CD8+ cells with CCR7+CD45RA+CD45RO-CD95-CD27+CD28+ phenotype. Generated by immunoSEQ multiplex PCR, the TCRdb table keeps only in-frame clones and is missing some. Of 31,000 or so clones listed, about 90% were seen once; the top ten hold 0.24%. Specimen: naive CD4+ T cells sorted from PBMCs. The sequence was collected from a woman aged 55-69 years in good health, CMV-negative, and a related stem cell transplant donor. The chain recombines TRBV7-9 with TRBJ1-1; TRBD1 is a possible D gene (5 bases). The CDR3 loop is CASSPQGAEAFF. CDR3 DNA: TGTGCCAGCAGCCCTCAGGGCGCTGAAGCTTTCTTT. The variable domain in full, with the rest retrieved from reference TRBV7-9 and TRBJ1-1, is DTGVSQNPRHKITKRGQNVTFRCDPISEHNRLYWYRQTLGQGPEFLTYFQNEAQLEKSRLLSDRFSAERPKGSFSTLEIQRTEQGDSAMYLCASSPQGAEAFFGQGTRLTVV.